These 29 T cell receptor beta chains originate from one sample sequenced in a study of metastatic and nonmetastatic thyroid tumors. From the PCR reads, TCRdb re-called clones with MiXCR. This sample has roughly 25,000 clones, with about 13% found just once. Treatment of any kind had been given to no patient before thyroid surgery. The sample was blood. Source of these receptors: a female donor with papillary thyroid cancer or a benign thyroid nodule (not recorded which). Some clones in this sample may be carry-over from other donors' samples.

The chain employs TRBV7-2 and TRBJ1-2, with D unclear. This CDR3 region has 13 residues. Germline lookup yields CDR1 SGHTA and CDR2 FQGNSA. V was clipped by 3 bases and J by 8 bases, with 13 bases between them. The chain's CDR3 is CASSFAWAGGYTF. The CDR3 DNA is TGTGCCAGCAGCTTTGCATGGGCGGGGGGCTACACCTTC.

Comment on this clone: The junction does not match germline at one end; this may be a read error. The gene calls are TRBV7-2 and TRBJ1-5, with D tentatively TRBD1 (5 bases). CDR1 is SGHTA, CDR2 FQGNSA, per germline. The CDR3 length is 15 residues. The CDR3 loop is CASILDRLNDQPQHF. CDR3 bases: TGTGCCAGCATCTTAGACAGACTTAATGATCAGCCCCAGCATTTT.

This clone was seen at least ten times. The rearrangement uses TRBV18 and TRBJ2-1; 16 bases are a match to TRBD2. V trimming: 3 bases; J trimming: 7 bases; junction bases outside the gene matches: 12. CDR1 is KGHSH and CDR2 is LQKENI in the germline V gene. This CDR3 comprises 19 residues. CDR3 bases: TGTGCCAGCTCACCTACTCCGGGACTAGCGGGAGGGCCCGTTAATGAGCAGTTCTTC. It translates to CASSPTPGLAGGPVNEQFF. The full variable domain, completed using reference TRBV18 and TRBJ2-1, is NAGVMQNPRHLVRRRGQEARLRCSPMKGHSHVYWYRQLPEEGLKFMVYLQKENIIDESGMPKERFSAEFPKEGPSILRIQQVVRGDSAAYFCASSPTPGLAGGPVNEQFFGPGTRLTVL.

This clone was picked up many times. The gene calls are TRBV28 and TRBJ2-7, with 9 nucleotides matching TRBD1. The CDR3 is 15 amino acids. Germline V gene sequence: CDR1 MDHEN, CDR2 SYDVKM. V trimming: 2 bases; J trimming: 0 bases; junction bases outside the gene matches: 2. CDR3 sequence (DNA): TGTGCCAGCAGTTTAGCACAGGGGGCCTCCTACGAGCAGTACTTC. Amino acid sequence: CASSLAQGASYEQYF.

This clone was counted at least ten times. This chain links TRBV27 with TRBJ2-7; the D gene is possibly TRBD2 (6 bases). V was pared by 0 bases and J by 0 bases, with 9 bases between. This CDR3 contains 15 residues. The germline gives CDR1 MNHEY, CDR2 SMNVEV (reference sequence). The chain's CDR3 is CASSLSGGSSYEQYF. Written as DNA, the CDR3 is TGTGCCAGCAGTTTATCTGGGGGGAGCTCCTACGAGCAGTACTTC.

This clone was detected many times. The chain carries TRBV24-1 and TRBJ2-3; no clear D gene. The CDR3 totals 16 residues. The germline gives CDR1 KGHDR, CDR2 SFDVKD. V lost 3 bases to trimming and J lost 0 bases, with 12 bases between them. CDR3 protein: CATSDPPMGSTDTQYF. Here the CDR3 DNA reads TGTGCCACCAGTGATCCCCCCATGGGTAGCACAGATACGCAGTATTTT.

Ten or more counts support this clone. The CDR3 spells CASSVWGRDTDTQYF. The CDR3 bases are TGTGCCAGCAGCGTATGGGGGAGGGACACAGATACGCAGTATTTT. V and J are TRBV9 and TRBJ2-3, with 7 positions matching TRBD2. The CDR3 spans 15 residues. The germline V gene has CDR1 SGDLS and CDR2 YYNGEE. Germline trimming cut 1 base from V and 2 bases from J; bases unmatched to any gene: 4.

This clone was recorded at least ten times. This chain links TRBV7-2 with TRBJ2-3; 15 bases are shared with TRBD2. The CDR3 loop spans 15 amino acids. V trimming: 6 bases; J trimming: 6 bases; junction bases outside the gene matches: 4. Per the germline V gene, CDR1 is SGHTA and CDR2 is FQGNSA. CDR3 protein: CASRPGLAGGDTQYF. Written as DNA, the CDR3 is TGTGCCAGCAGACCCGGACTAGCGGGAGGGGATACGCAGTATTTT.

The rearrangement joins TRBV28 to TRBJ2-7; maybe TRBD2 (5 bases). The V gene's germline CDR1 is MDHEN and CDR2 SYDVKM. The CDR3 runs 13 residues. The DNA of the CDR3 is TGTGACAGAAGTTTCGGGATCTCCTACGAGCAGTACTTC. Its protein product is CDRSFGISYEQYF.

There are many counts of this clone. V is TRBV19 and J is TRBJ2-7, with D unresolved. Germline V gene data show CDR1 as LNHDA and CDR2 as SQIVND (reference sequence). The CDR3 runs to 14 residues. V lost 5 bases and J lost 2, with 13 bases in between. Here the CDR3 reads CASSPRTDAYEQYF. The CDR3 bases are TGTGCCAGTAGTCCAAGGACGGATGCCTACGAGCAGTACTTC.

This clone was seen ten or more times. The chain couples TRBV9 to TRBJ1-2, with D perhaps matching TRBD1 (6 bases). There are 16 residues in the CDR3. Trimming left V 1 base short and J 7 bases short, with 20 bases between. Germline CDR1 is SGDLS and CDR2 is YYNGEE. This chain's CDR3 is CASSVTGQLDMGGYTF. The CDR3, as DNA: TGTGCCAGCAGCGTAACAGGACAGCTCGATATGGGTGGCTACACCTTC.

This clone was counted ten times or more. The rearrangement uses TRBV9 and TRBJ2-1; 10 bases are shared with TRBD2. CDR1 and CDR2 from the germline V gene are SGDLS and YYNGEE. The CDR3 spans 15 residues. The trim removed 4 bases at V and 9 bases at J, leaving 10 bases unmatched. The CDR3 sequence: CASSSLAGAAVEQFF. The CDR3 DNA is TGTGCCAGCAGCTCTCTAGCGGGAGCTGCGGTTGAGCAGTTCTTC.

This clone showed up many times. The genes are TRBV5-4 and TRBJ1-2; TRBD1 agrees at 9 bases. The CDR3 covers 14 residues. V was pared by 3 bases and J by 2 bases, with 2 bases of the junction left unmatched. CDR1 SGHNT and CDR2 YYREEE come from the germline V gene (reference sequence). The CDR3 DNA is TGTGCCAGCAGCTCCGGGACAGGGAACTATGGCTACACCTTC. It translates to CASSSGTGNYGYTF. The full variable domain, in which reference TRBV5-4 and TRBJ1-2 provide the parts outside the CDR3, is ETGVTQSPTHLIKTRGQQVTLRCSSQSGHNTVSWYQQALGQGPQFIFQYYREEENGRGNFPPRFSGLQFPNYSSELNVNALELDDSALYLCASSSGTGNYGYTFGSGTRLTVV.

This clone has ten or more counts. DNA of the CDR3: TGTGCCAGCAGCCAAGGACTAGCGGGGGCCTCGTCCTACAATGAGCAGTTCTTC. Translated, it gives CASSQGLAGASSYNEQFF. The rearrangement links TRBV7-8 to TRBJ2-1; 13 positions agree with TRBD2. This CDR3 has 18 residues. CDR1 is SGHVS, CDR2 FQNEAQ, per germline. The V gene end was trimmed by 5 bases and the J gene end by 1 base; junction bases not matched to a gene: 8.

The chain employs TRBV20-1 and TRBJ2-7; TRBD1 matches at 9 bases. In germline, CDR1 is DFQATT, CDR2 SNEGSKA (reference sequence). This CDR3 region has 12 residues. The trim removed 6 bases at V and 6 bases at J, leaving 6 bases unmatched. CDR3 coding DNA: TGCAGTGCGTGGGACAGGGAGGGCGAGCAGTACTTC. Its protein product is CSAWDREGEQYF.

A few counts support this clone. The J gene is TRBJ2-7, the V gene TRBV6-1; 9 bases align to TRBD1. The CDR3 loop spans 14 amino acids. V was clipped by 6 bases and J by 6 bases; unmatched bases: 9. Germline V CDR1 and CDR2: MNHNS, SASEGT. Written as DNA, the CDR3 is TGTGCCAGCAGGCCTCCGGGACAGGGAAGCGAGCAGTACTTC. Its protein product is CASRPPGQGSEQYF.

This clone was picked up many times. J is TRBJ1-4 and V is TRBV6-5, with 8 bases aligning to TRBD1. Trimming cost V 2 bases and J 4 bases; bases outside gene matches: 3. The CDR3 is 15 residues long. In germline, CDR1 is MNHEY, CDR2 SVGAGI. The CDR3, as DNA: TGTGCCAGCAGTTACACGACAGGGGATAATGAAAAACTGTTTTTT. Translating gives CASSYTTGDNEKLFF.

This clone was detected only a few times. V is TRBV10-1 and J is TRBJ2-3; the D gene is possibly TRBD2 (6 bases). Germline V lookup: CDR1 WNHNN, CDR2 SYGVQD (reference sequence). The CDR3 covers 16 residues. V lost 3 bases to trimming and J lost 3 bases, with 16 bases between them. The CDR3 DNA sequence: TGCGCCAGCAGTGAAGGAGGGACCAGCGGGACAGATACGCAGTATTTT. Residues: CASSEGGTSGTDTQYF.

The chain combines TRBV20-1 with TRBJ1-1; D is ambiguous. Germline CDR1 reads DFQATT; CDR2 reads SNEGSKA (reference sequence). The CDR3 runs to 14 residues. Trimming took off 6 bases at V and 0 bases at J, with 14 bases between the two ends. The CDR3 reads CSAARGNMNTEAFF. The CDR3 DNA is TGCAGTGCCGCCCGAGGAAACATGAACACTGAAGCTTTCTTT.

This chain connects TRBV4-1 to TRBJ1-6; 7 bases fit TRBD1. The CDR3 contains 17 residues. Germline loops: CDR1 MGHRA, CDR2 YSYEKL. J lost 7 bases, V lost 0 bases, and 9 bases had no gene match. As DNA, the CDR3 is TGCGCCAGCAGCCAAGATTGGGGGACAGTACCCAATTCACCCCTCCACTTT. Encoded protein: CASSQDWGTVPNSPLHF.

This clone counts as medium-sized. The rearrangement uses TRBV6-1 and TRBJ2-1; D is perhaps TRBD2 (6 bases). Trimming shortened V by 2 bases and J by 4 bases, and 12 bases separated the two germline ends. From germline, CDR1 is MNHNS and CDR2 SASEGT. CDR3 size: 15 residues. The CDR3: CASSEWGVEYNEQFF. CDR3 DNA: TGTGCCAGCAGTGAATGGGGGGTGGAATACAATGAGCAGTTCTTC.

This clone was observed many times. This chain connects TRBV24-1 to TRBJ2-1; 9 positions agree with TRBD2. The CDR3 has 13 amino acids. V lost 12 bases to trimming and J lost 5 bases; unmatched junction nucleotides: 7. Germline CDR1 and CDR2: KGHDR and SFDVKD. The CDR3 DNA follows: TGTGCCGTCAAGACTAGCGGTAACAATGAGCAGTTCTTC. Translating it yields CAVKTSGNNEQFF.

This clone was observed at least ten times. The V and J genes are TRBV6-1 and TRBJ1-6; D is perhaps TRBD1 (6 bases). The CDR3 has 12 residues. The germline gives CDR1 MNHNS, CDR2 SASEGT. V was cut by 6 bases and J by 6 bases, with 6 bases left in between. The CDR3 sequence is CASRDSNSPLHF. The DNA for the CDR3 is TGTGCCAGCAGGGACAGTAATTCACCCCTCCACTTT.

V gene TRBV6-2 or TRBV6-3 combines with J gene TRBJ2-1; no clear D gene. CDR3 size: 14 residues. V lost 5 bases and J 8 bases, leaving 16 bases between the germline ends. The germline V gene encodes CDR1 MNHEY and CDR2 SVGEGT. The chain's CDR3 is CASSRPFGDYEQFF. For the CDR3, the DNA is TGTGCCAGCAGTCGCCCATTTGGAGACTATGAGCAGTTCTTC.

This clone was observed at least ten times. This sequence joins TRBV5-4 and TRBJ2-1; TRBD1 matches 7 bases. The V and J ends lost 2 bases and 3 bases, in that order; junction bases with no gene match: 14. The CDR3 sequence is 18 residues long. Germline V gives CDR1 SGHNT, CDR2 YYREEE (reference sequence). The CDR3 DNA follows: TGTGCCAGCAGCTTACTAACCGTACAGGGGCAAGGCTACAATGAGCAGTTCTTC. Protein: CASSLLTVQGQGYNEQFF.

To note about this clone: With a much larger clone just one base away, this may be a read error. The gene calls are TRBV9 and TRBJ1-1; 7 bases fit TRBD1. Germline V gene sequence: CDR1 SGDLS, CDR2 YYNGEE. The CDR3 covers 14 residues. CDR3 in amino acids: CASSPTGMYTEAFF. DNA for the CDR3: TGTGCCAGCAGCCCGACAGGGATGTACACCGAAGCTTTCTTT.

The chain recombines TRBV12-3 or TRBV12-4 with TRBJ2-7, with 7 bases that match TRBD2. Trimming removed 6 bases from V and 5 bases from J; junction bases left unmatched: 16. The CDR3 spans 16 residues. The CDR3 DNA reads as TGTGCCAGCAGCACAGGCCTAGGGCAGAGCGGGAACGAGCAGTACTTC. It translates to CASSTGLGQSGNEQYF.

This clone was seen many times. This chain connects TRBV5-1 to TRBJ1-2; tentative D call: TRBD1 (5 bases). V lost 2 bases and J 6 bases, leaving 14 bases between the germline ends. The CDR3 loop spans 14 amino acids. Germline values: CDR1 SGHRS, CDR2 YFSETQ. CDR3 nucleotide sequence: TGCGCCAGCAGCTTTGGGGACGTGAAGGATGGCTACACCTTC. Translating gives CASSFGDVKDGYTF.

The table lists this clone with a few counts. A much larger clone differs from this one at a single base, so this may be a read error. The chain links TRBV6-1 to TRBJ2-4, with unresolved D. The V end was cut by 6 bases, the J end by 3 bases, with 9 bases between. CDR1 is MNHNS, CDR2 SASEGT, per germline. The CDR3 spans 13 residues. CDR3 amino acids: CASSMDVKNIQYF. CDR3 nucleotides: TGTGCCAGCAGCATGGACGTCAAAAACATTCAGTACTTC.